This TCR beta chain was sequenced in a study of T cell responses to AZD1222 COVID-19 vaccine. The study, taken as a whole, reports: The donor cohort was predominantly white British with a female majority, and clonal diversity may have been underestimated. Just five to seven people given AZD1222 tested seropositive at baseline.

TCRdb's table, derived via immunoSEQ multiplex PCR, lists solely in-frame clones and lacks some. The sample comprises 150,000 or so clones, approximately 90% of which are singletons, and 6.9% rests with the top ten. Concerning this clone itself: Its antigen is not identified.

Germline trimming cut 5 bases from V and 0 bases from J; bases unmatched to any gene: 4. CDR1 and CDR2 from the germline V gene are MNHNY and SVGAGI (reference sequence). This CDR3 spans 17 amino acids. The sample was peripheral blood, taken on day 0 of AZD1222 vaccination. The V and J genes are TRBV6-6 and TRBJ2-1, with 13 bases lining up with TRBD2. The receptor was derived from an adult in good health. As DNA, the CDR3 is TGTGCCAGCAGTCGGACTAGCGGGGGCCCCTCCTACAATGAGCAGTTCTTC. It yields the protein CASSRTSGGPSYNEQFF.